One sample yielded the 18 T cell receptor beta chains listed below, sequenced in a study of T cell responses to AZD1222 COVID-19 vaccine. Sequencing was performed with immunoSEQ multiplex PCR; in TCRdb, only in-frame clones are kept and a portion is missing. The sample shows about 140,000 clones, around 89% of them seen only once. The input for sequencing was peripheral blood, taken on day 0 of AZD1222 vaccination. These receptors all come from an adult in good health.

The V call is TRBV2, the J call TRBJ1-6; D possibly corresponds to TRBD1 (5 bases). From germline, CDR1 is SNHLY and CDR2 FYNNEI. The CDR3 length is 13 residues. V lost 7 bases to trimming and J lost 7 bases, with 11 bases between them. In nucleotides, the CDR3 is TGTGCCAGCATGCAGGGCGGGAATTCACCCCTCCACTTT. It translates to CASMQGGNSPLHF.

The chain couples TRBV23-1 to TRBJ2-3; 10 bases match TRBD1. TRBV23-1 has ORF status, its function being uncertain. This CDR3 has 18 amino acids. Trimming at V came to 5 bases and at J to 7 bases, leaving 18 bases not matched to a gene. CDR3 sequence reads: CASSFCPCSDRGLHTQYF. The CDR3 DNA follows: TGCGCCAGCAGTTTTTGCCCCTGTAGCGACAGGGGGCTGCATACGCAGTATTTT.

The chain links TRBV5-1 to TRBJ1-2; no clear D. This CDR3 is 14 amino acids long. Germline V lookup: CDR1 SGHRS, CDR2 YFSETQ. The V end was cut by 3 bases, the J end by 8 bases, with 17 bases between. CDR3 region: CASSYNSYLRGYTF. The DNA of the CDR3 is TGCGCCAGCAGCTACAACAGCTACTTGAGGGGCTACACCTTC.

The chain carries TRBV7-9 and TRBJ1-1, with D perhaps matching TRBD1 (6 bases). There are 13 residues in the CDR3. Germline CDR1 reads SEHNR; CDR2 reads FQNEAQ (reference sequence). The V end lost 8 bases, the J end lost 3 bases, and 13 bases lay between the germline ends. For the CDR3, the DNA is TGTGCCAGCTGGGGGGCAGGTGACACTGAAGCTTTCTTT. Protein product: CASWGAGDTEAFF.

This sequence joins TRBV7-6 and TRBJ2-7, with D maybe TRBD1 (6 bases). Per the germline V gene, CDR1 is SGHVS and CDR2 is FNYEAQ. Trimming pared 4 bases from V and 2 bases from J, leaving 18 bases between. The CDR3 has 16 residues. CDR3 sequence reads: CASSWAGVFPPYEQYF. CDR3 in DNA: TGTGCCAGCAGCTGGGCAGGGGTTTTCCCCCCCTACGAGCAGTACTTC.

V is TRBV25-1 and J is TRBJ1-2; D may be TRBD1 (5 bases). Germline V gene data show CDR1 as MGHDK and CDR2 as SYGVNS. The CDR3 sequence is 13 residues long. V was clipped by 5 bases and J by 8 bases, with 15 bases between them. The DNA for the CDR3 is TGTGCCAGCAGTAGTCAGGGAATGTACGGCTACACCTTC. Its translation is CASSSQGMYGYTF.

The J gene is TRBJ2-5, the V gene TRBV11-2; 7 bases line up with TRBD2. CDR3 length equals 14 residues. Trimming at V came to 2 bases and at J to 2 bases, leaving 2 bases not matched to a gene. In germline, CDR1 is SGHAT, CDR2 FQNNGV. Written as DNA, the CDR3 is TGTGCCAGCAGCTTACTAGCGGAGCAAGAGACCCAGTACTTC. Its protein product is CASSLLAEQETQYF. Full variable domain (outside the CDR3, taken from reference TRBV11-2 and TRBJ2-5): EAGVAQSPRYKIIEKRQSVAFWCNPISGHATLYWYQQILGQGPKLLIQFQNNGVVDDSQLPKDRFSAERLKGVDSTLKIQPAKLEDSAVYLCASSLLAEQETQYFGPGTRLLVL.

CDR3 bases: TGTGCCAGCAGCTCGCGGGGGGGCCCTTCCTACGAGCAGTACTTC. Encoded protein: CASSSRGGPSYEQYF. This sequence joins TRBV7-9 and TRBJ2-7, with 9 nucleotides matching TRBD2. Trimming cost V 4 bases and J 1 base; bases outside gene matches: 5. CDR1 and CDR2 (germline): SEHNR, FQNEAQ (reference sequence). The CDR3 is 15 residues long.

This clone was seen just once. The chain couples TRBV19 to TRBJ2-4; D may match TRBD1 or TRBD2 (6 bases each). The V end was cut by 3 bases, the J end by 3 bases, with 15 bases between. Germline V lookup: CDR1 LNHDA, CDR2 SQIVND (reference sequence). The CDR3 runs 16 residues. The CDR3 spells CASSIEGGSGKNIQYF. CDR3 sequence (DNA): TGTGCCAGTAGTATTGAGGGGGGCTCCGGCAAAAACATTCAGTACTTC.

The chain has TRBV5-1 and TRBJ2-2, with TRBD2 as a possible D gene (6 bases). CDR3 length: 16 amino acids. V was clipped by 0 bases and J by 5 bases, with 14 bases between them. The germline V gene has CDR1 SGHRS and CDR2 YFSETQ. CDR3 protein: CASSLDSAGWTGELFF. The CDR3 region has the DNA TGCGCCAGCAGCTTGGACTCCGCGGGGTGGACCGGGGAGCTGTTTTTT.

The genes are TRBV7-9 and TRBJ1-4; TRBD1 agrees at 7 bases. The V gene's germline CDR1 is SEHNR and CDR2 FQNEAQ (reference sequence). J lost 3 bases, V lost 4 bases, and 8 bases had no gene match. CDR3 length equals 16 residues. The CDR3 spells CASSSRQGSANEKLFF. The CDR3 DNA reads TGTGCCAGCAGCTCCAGACAGGGTTCTGCTAATGAAAAACTGTTTTTT. Full variable domain (rest looked up from reference TRBV7-9 and TRBJ1-4): DTGVSQNPRHKITKRGQNVTFRCDPISEHNRLYWYRQTLGQGPEFLTYFQNEAQLEKSRLLSDRFSAERPKGSFSTLEIQRTEQGDSAMYLCASSSRQGSANEKLFFGSGTQLSVL.

This clone was picked up one time. The chain links TRBV7-2 to TRBJ1-2; D uncertain. Germline V lookup: CDR1 SGHTA, CDR2 FQGNSA. This CDR3 spans 16 amino acids. With 5 bases removed from V and 3 bases from J, the gap between germline ends came to 19 bases. CDR3 region: CASSQRYESTDYGYTF. The DNA of the CDR3 is TGTGCCAGCAGCCAAAGGTATGAGAGTACAGACTATGGCTACACCTTC.

The chain combines TRBV29-1 with TRBJ1-2, with 9 bases that match TRBD1. CDR1 is SQVTM and CDR2 is ANQGSEA in the germline V gene. The CDR3 is 13 residues long. Trimming took 6 bases from V and 7 from J; bases not matched to a gene: 9. DNA of the CDR3: TGCAGCGTGCTCCCGGGACAGGGCGCTGGCTACACCTTC. Its protein product is CSVLPGQGAGYTF.

The J gene is TRBJ1-2, the V gene TRBV5-1; D is perhaps TRBD1 (5 bases). The CDR3 spans 16 residues. Germline lookup yields CDR1 SGHRS and CDR2 YFSETQ. V was cut by 4 bases and J by 4 bases, with 20 bases left in between. The CDR3 loop is CASSPGASQGFYGYTF. The CDR3 region has the DNA TGCGCCAGCAGCCCCGGGGCGAGTCAAGGTTTCTATGGCTACACCTTC.

The V call is TRBV12-5, the J call TRBJ1-2; 9 nucleotides match TRBD1. After removal of 2 bases from V and 8 bases from J, the junction contained 6 bases not matched to a gene. CDR1 LGHNT and CDR2 FRNRAP come from the germline V gene. The CDR3 loop spans 14 amino acids. The CDR3 loop is CASGLNRGRGGYTF. CDR3 DNA sequence: TGTGCTAGTGGTTTGAACAGGGGGCGCGGAGGCTACACCTTC.

The genes are TRBV18 and TRBJ1-3; 7 bases match TRBD1. The CDR3 covers 14 residues. V was pared by 5 bases and J by 2 bases, with 3 bases of the junction left unmatched. Germline values: CDR1 KGHSH, CDR2 LQKENI. The CDR3 reads CASSSDRAGNTIYF. For the CDR3, the DNA is TGTGCCAGCTCATCCGACAGGGCTGGAAACACCATATATTTT.

The V gene is TRBV5-6, the J gene TRBJ2-1; TRBD2 agrees at 9 bases. Unmatched junction bases numbered 1, after V lost 0 bases and J lost 3 bases. CDR3 size: 15 residues. Germline CDR1 reads SGHDT; CDR2 reads YYEEEE. The CDR3 DNA sequence: TGTGCCAGCAGCTTGGGACTAGCGGACTACAATGAGCAGTTCTTC. This sequence encodes CASSLGLADYNEQFF.

J is TRBJ1-2 and V is TRBV2, with unresolved D. The germline V gene has CDR1 SNHLY and CDR2 FYNNEI. Deletions cut 7 bases from V and 2 bases from J, with 14 bases between. CDR3 length equals 14 residues. CDR3 nucleotide sequence: TGTGCCAGCATACGGGGTACTACCAACTATGGCTACACCTTC. This sequence encodes CASIRGTTNYGYTF.